The clone carrying this T cell receptor (beta chain) was recorded many times. Amplification targeted TCR beta CDR3 regions from RNA transcripts. A set of HTBI primers served as the primers for a first-round RT-PCR of the TCR CDR3. TCRdb processed the multiplex PCR reads anew with MiXCR; each CDR3 protein has one entry. The table has 600,000 to 900,000 distinct CDR3 sequences, around 17% seen once. The data belong to a study of T cells in Graves' hyperthyroidism and ophthalmopathy. This CDR3 comprises 15 residues. Trimming cost V 5 bases and J 6 bases; bases outside gene matches: 7. The germline CDR1 and CDR2 sequences are SGHAT and FQNNGV.

The J gene is TRBJ2-1, the V gene TRBV11-2, with 10 bases matching TRBD2. Sequenced material: blood. The sequence came from a man aged 18 to 35 with Graves' hyperthyroidism. The CDR3 here is CASSTPGTSANEQFF. CDR3 in DNA: TGTGCCAGCAGCACGCCCGGGACTAGCGCCAATGAGCAGTTCTTC. Full variable domain (outside the CDR3, taken from reference TRBV11-2 and TRBJ2-1): EAGVAQSPRYKIIEKRQSVAFWCNPISGHATLYWYQQILGQGPKLLIQFQNNGVVDDSQLPKDRFSAERLKGVDSTLKIQPAKLEDSAVYLCASSTPGTSANEQFFGPGTRLTVL.